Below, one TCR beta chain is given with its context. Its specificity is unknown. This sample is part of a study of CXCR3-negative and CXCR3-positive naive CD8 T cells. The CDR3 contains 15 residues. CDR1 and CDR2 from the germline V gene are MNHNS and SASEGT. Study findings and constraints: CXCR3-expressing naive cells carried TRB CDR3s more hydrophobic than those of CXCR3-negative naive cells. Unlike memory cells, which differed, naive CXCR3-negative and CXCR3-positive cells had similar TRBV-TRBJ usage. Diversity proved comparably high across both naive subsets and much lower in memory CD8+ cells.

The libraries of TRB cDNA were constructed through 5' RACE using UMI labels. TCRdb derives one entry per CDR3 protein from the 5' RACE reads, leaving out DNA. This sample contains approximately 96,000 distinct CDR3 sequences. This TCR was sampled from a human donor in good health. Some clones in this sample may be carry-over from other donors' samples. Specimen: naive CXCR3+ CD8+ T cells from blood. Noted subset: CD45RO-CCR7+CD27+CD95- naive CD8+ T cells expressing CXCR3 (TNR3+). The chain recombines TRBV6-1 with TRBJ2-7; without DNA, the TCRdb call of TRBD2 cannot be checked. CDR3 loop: CASSEEEGGRYEQYF.